This TCR beta chain was identified during a study of Ad26.COV2.S vaccination and SARS-CoV-2 variants. Study observations and caveats: Ad26.COV2.S recipients had broader spike-specific TCRs (P = 0.0014). There was a possibility that the TCR breadth and depth analyses underestimated total T cell responses. Once vaccination had occurred, spike-specific CD8+ and CD4+ T cell responses reportedly showed substantial breadth.

About this clone: The target antigen is unknown. A junction end diverges from the germline sequence, so it may reflect a read error.

Germline V gene sequence: CDR1 SGDLS, CDR2 YYNGEE. CDR3 length: 15 residues. Repertoires were generated with immunoSEQ multiplex PCR, while TCRdb's copy carries only in-frame clones and drops some. This sample has some 180,000 clones; around nine tenths occur once, and the top ten carry under 7.5%. The origin of this receptor is a human donor who had recovered from COVID-19. The chain uses TRBV9 and TRBJ2-2; TRBD1 aligns across 8 bases. The sample was peripheral blood, taken after recovery from COVID-19. The CDR3 sequence: CASSVQGAKTGELFF. CDR3 bases: TGTGCCAGCAGCGTACAGGGGGCGAAAACCGGGGAGCTGTTTTTT.